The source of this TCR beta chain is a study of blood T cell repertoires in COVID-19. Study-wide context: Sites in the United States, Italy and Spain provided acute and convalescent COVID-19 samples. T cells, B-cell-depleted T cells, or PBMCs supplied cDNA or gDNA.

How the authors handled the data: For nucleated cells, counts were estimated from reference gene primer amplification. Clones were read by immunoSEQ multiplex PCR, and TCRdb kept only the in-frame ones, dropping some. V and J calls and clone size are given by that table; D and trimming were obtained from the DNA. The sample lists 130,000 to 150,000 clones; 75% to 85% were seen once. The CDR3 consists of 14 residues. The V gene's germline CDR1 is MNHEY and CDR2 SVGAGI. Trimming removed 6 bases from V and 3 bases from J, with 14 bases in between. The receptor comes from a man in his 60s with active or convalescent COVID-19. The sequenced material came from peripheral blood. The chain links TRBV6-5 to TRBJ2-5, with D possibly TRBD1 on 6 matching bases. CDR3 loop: CASRPQWTEETQYF. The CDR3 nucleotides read TGTGCCAGCAGGCCTCAATGGACAGAAGAGACCCAGTACTTC.